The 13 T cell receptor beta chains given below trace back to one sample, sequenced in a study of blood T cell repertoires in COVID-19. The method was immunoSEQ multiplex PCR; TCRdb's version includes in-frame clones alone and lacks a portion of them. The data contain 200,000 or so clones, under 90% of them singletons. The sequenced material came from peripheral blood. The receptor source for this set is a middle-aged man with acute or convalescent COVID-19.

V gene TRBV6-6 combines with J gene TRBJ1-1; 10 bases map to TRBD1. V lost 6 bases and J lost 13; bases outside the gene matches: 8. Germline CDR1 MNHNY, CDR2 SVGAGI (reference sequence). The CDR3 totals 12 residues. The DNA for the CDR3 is TGTGCCAGCAGCACTCCGGGACAGGGGTATTTCTTT. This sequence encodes CASSTPGQGYFF.

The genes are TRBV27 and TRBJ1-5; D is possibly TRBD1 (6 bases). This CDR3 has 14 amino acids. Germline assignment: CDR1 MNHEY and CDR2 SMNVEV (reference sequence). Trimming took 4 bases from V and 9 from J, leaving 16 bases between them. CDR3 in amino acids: CASSSQGILRPQHF. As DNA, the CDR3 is TGTGCCAGCAGTTCGCAGGGGATACTACGGCCCCAGCATTTT.

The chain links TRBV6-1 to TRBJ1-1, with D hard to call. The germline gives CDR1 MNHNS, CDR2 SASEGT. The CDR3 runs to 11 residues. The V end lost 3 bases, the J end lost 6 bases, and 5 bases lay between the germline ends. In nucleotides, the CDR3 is TGTGCCAGCAGTGAGAGGGCTGAAGCTTTCTTT. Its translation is CASSERAEAFF.

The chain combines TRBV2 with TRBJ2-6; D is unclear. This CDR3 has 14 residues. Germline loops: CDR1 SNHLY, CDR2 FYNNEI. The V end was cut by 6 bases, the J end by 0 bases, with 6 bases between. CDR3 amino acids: CASSGGSGANVLTF. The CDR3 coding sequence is TGTGCCAGCAGCGGTGGCTCTGGGGCCAACGTCCTGACTTTC. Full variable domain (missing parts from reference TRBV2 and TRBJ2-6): EPEVTQTPSHQVTQMGQEVILRCVPISNHLYFYWYRQILGQKVEFLVSFYNNEISEKSEIFDDQFSVERPDGSNFTLKIRSTKLEDSAMYFCASSGGSGANVLTFGAGSRLTVL.

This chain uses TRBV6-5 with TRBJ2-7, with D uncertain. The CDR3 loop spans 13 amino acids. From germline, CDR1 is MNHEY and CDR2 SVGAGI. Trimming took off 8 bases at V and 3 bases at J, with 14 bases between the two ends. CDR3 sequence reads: CASYGSLSYEQYF. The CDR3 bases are TGTGCCAGCTACGGTAGTCTGAGCTACGAGCAGTACTTC.

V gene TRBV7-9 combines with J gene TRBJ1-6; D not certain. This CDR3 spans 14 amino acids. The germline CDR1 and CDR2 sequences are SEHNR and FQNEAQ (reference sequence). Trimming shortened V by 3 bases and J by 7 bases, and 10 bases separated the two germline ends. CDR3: CASSLEQPNSPLHF. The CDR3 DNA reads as TGTGCCAGCAGCTTGGAACAGCCCAATTCACCCCTCCACTTT.

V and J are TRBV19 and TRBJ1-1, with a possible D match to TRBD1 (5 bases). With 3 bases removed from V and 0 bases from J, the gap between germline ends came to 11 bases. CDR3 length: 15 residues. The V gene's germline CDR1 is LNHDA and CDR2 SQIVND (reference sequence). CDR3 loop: CASSIRDSLNTEAFF. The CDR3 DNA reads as TGTGCCAGTAGTATCAGAGACAGCCTGAACACTGAAGCTTTCTTT. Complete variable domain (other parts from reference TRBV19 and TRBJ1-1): DGGITQSPKYLFRKEGQNVTLSCEQNLNHDAMYWYRQDPGQGLRLIYYSQIVNDFQKGDIAEGYSVSREKKESFPLTVTSAQKNPTAFYLCASSIRDSLNTEAFFGQGTRLTVV.

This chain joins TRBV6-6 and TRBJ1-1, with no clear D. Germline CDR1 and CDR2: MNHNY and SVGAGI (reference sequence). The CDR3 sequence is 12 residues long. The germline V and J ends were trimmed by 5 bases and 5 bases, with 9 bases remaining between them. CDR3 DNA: TGTGCCAGCAGTCCAGCGTGGACTGAAGCTTTCTTT. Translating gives CASSPAWTEAFF.

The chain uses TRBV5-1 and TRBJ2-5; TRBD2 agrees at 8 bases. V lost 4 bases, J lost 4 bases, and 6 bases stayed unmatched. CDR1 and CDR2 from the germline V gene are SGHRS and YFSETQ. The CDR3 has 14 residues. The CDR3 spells CASSGGAGGETQYF. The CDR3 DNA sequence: TGCGCCAGCAGCGGCGGGGCGGGGGGAGAGACCCAGTACTTC.

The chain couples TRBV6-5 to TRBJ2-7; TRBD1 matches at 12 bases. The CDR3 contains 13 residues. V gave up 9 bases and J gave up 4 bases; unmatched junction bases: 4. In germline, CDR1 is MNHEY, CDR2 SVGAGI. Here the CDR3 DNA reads TGTGCCAGTGGGGACAGGGGGCAGTACGAGCAGTACTTC. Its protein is CASGDRGQYEQYF.

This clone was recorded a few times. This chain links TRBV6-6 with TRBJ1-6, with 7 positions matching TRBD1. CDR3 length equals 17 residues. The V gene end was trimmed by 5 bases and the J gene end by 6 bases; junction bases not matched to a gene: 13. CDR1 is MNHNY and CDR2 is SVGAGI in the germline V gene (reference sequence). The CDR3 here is CASSHRRQGSINSPLHF. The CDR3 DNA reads TGTGCCAGCAGTCACCGCCGACAGGGATCCATTAATTCACCCCTCCACTTT.

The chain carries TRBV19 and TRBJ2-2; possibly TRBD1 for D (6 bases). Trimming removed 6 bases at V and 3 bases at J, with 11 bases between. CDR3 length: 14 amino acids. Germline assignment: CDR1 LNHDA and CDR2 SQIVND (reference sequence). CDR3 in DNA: TGTGCCAGTAGGGCACAGGGCTACACCGGGGAGCTGTTTTTT. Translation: CASRAQGYTGELFF.

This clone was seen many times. CDR3: CASSRGQGNQPQHF. The CDR3, as DNA: TGCGCCAGCAGCCGAGGACAGGGGAATCAGCCCCAGCATTTT. The chain carries TRBV4-1 and TRBJ1-5, with 9 bases that match TRBD1. The CDR3 sequence is 14 residues long. Germline CDR1 MGHRA, CDR2 YSYEKL. The ends lost 4 bases at V and 4 bases at J; junction bases unmatched: 2.